This TCR beta chain is drawn from a study of CD8 T cells in Susac syndrome. The wider study: There were Susac syndrome patients who were therapy-naive at blood draw, others on corticosteroids, and others on intravenous immunoglobulin alone.

Study observations and caveats: In Susac syndrome, CD4+ T cell repertoires lacked any clonal expansion.

A note on this clonotype: Its antigen is currently unknown.

With random hexamers, roughly 0.5 to 1 ug RNA was reverse transcribed. Across 54 Vbeta and 13 Jbeta, immunoSEQ multiplex PCR amplified TCR beta CDR3. TCRdb reanalysed the immunoSEQ multiplex PCR reads using MiXCR and keeps one entry per CDR3 protein. The sample has roughly 150,000 distinct CDR3 sequences, about 95% seen once; the top ten hold 0.15% to 0.2%. The CDR3 loop spans 13 amino acids. Germline lookup yields CDR1 SQVTM and CDR2 ANQGSEA. V trimming: 7 bases; J trimming: 4 bases; junction bases outside the gene matches: 6. This TCR was sampled from a human donor with Susac syndrome. Sequencing was done on a sample of CD4+ T cells from PBMCs. The rearrangement links TRBV29-1 to TRBJ2-1, with 8 bases identical to TRBD1. The chain's CDR3 is CSAAGQGYNEQFF. The DNA for the CDR3 is TGCAGCGCCGCCGGACAGGGATACAATGAGCAGTTCTTC.